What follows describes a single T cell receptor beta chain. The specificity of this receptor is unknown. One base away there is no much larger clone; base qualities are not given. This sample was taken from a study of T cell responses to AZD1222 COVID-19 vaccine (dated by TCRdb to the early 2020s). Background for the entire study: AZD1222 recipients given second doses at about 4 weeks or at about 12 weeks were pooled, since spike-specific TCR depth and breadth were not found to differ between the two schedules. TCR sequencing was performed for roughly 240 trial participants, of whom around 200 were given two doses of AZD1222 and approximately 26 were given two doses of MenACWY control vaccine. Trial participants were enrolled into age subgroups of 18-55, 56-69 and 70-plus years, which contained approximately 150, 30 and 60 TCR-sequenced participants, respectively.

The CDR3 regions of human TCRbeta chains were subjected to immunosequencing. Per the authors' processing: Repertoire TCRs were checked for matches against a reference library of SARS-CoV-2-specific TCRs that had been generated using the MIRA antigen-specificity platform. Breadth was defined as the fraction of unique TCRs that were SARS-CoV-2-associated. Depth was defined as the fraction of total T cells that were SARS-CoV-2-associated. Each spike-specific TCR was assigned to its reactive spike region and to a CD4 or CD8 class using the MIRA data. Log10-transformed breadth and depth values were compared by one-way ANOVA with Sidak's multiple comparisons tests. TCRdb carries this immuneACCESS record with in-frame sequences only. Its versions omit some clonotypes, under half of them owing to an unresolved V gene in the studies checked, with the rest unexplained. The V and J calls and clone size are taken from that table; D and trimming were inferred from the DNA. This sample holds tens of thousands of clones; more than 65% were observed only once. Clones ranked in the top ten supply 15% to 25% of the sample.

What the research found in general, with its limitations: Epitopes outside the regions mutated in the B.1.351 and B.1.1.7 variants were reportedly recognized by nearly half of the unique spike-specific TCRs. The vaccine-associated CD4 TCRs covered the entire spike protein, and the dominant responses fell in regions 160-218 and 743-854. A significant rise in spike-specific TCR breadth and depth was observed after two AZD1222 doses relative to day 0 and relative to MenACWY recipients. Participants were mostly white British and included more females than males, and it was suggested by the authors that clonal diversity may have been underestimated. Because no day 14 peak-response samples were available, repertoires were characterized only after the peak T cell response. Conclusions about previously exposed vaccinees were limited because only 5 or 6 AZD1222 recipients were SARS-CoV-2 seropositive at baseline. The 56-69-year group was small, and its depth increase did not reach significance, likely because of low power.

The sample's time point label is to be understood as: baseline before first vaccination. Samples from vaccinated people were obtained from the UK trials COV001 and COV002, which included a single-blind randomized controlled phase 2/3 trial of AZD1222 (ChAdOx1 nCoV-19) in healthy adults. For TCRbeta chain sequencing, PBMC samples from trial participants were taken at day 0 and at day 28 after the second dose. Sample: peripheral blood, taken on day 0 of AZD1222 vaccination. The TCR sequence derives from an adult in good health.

The bases are TGTGCCAGCCCTGACAGGGGGCTTTGGAACACTGAAGCTTTCTTT. Translated, this gives CASPDRGLWNTEAFF. The V and J segments used are TRBV6-4 and TRBJ1-1; the central 10 bases match TRBD1. In the germline V gene, CDR1 corresponds to MRHNA and CDR2 to SNTAGT. Trimming leaves V shorter by 8 bases and J shorter by 1 base, with the junction holding 7 bases beyond the gene matches. The CDR3 covers 15 residues, taking in both the cysteine and the phenylalanine. Here the CDR3 DNA is all that survives: 45 bases in frame from base 1.